This is a list of T cell receptor beta chains from one sample in a study of tumor-infiltrating lymphocytes in oesophageal squamous cell carcinoma. One entry per CDR3 protein results from TCRdb running MiXCR on the PCR reads. The sample has 9,500 to 15,000 distinct CDR3 sequences; approximately 50% are singletons. What was sequenced was esophageal tumor tissue. All receptors come from a female donor with esophageal squamous cell carcinoma. Both conserved end residues are part of each CDR3.

TRBV7-8 CASSRLRVGDPNSPLHF
TRBV7-6 CASSLGLAGGQVTDTQYF
TRBV7-9 CASNDFPGQGTYEQYF
TRBV7-2 CASSSRTTGQETQYF
TRBV7-4 CASSLGAMGYTF
TRBV28 CASSFMGLAGNNEQFF
TRBV28 CASSAPPGTSASSYNEQYF
TRBV12-3/TRBV12-4 CASSRTGNYEQYF
TRBV6-1 CASSDWTGEETQYF
TRBV6-8 CASSAGTGDQETQYF
TRBV7-9 CASSLPGQGWGNEQFF
TRBV7-3 CASSLNKGGKASYEQYF
TRBV7-2 CASSFATVRTGELFF
TRBV10-3 CAISESPGSPGELFF
TRBV12-3/TRBV12-4 CASSQKRQNYGYTF
TRBV7-2 CASSLNRDTQYF
TRBV7-2 CASSLMGGFQETQYF
TRBV19 CASRDRGRGETQYF
TRBV5-4 CASSRGLADGETQYF
TRBV7-6 CASSLGPGTGGLRETQYF
TRBV7-6 CASSSGRLDGDEQFF
TRBV7-2 CASSLGGQGSGGELFF
TRBV7-2 CASSPYLTGGGGYTF
TRBV6-6 CASSYFRDRVNTEAFF
TRBV7-3 CASSLAGGPISYNEQFF
TRBV7-6 CASSQGVNTDTQYF
TRBV11-2 CASSLVPPRQGAFYEQYF
TRBV11-3 CASSSQPGQDYEQYF
TRBV12-3/TRBV12-4 CASSGQGQEKLFF
TRBV7-2 CASSQGLAGNTDTQYF
TRBV10-3 CAIRGSQETQYF
TRBV6-2/TRBV6-3 CASSPGDRYYYGYTF
TRBV7-3 CASSLTPSETQYF
TRBV12-3/TRBV12-4 CASSPQGGINEQFF
TRBV7-8 CASSIIQYRGGEETQYF
TRBV7-6 CASSLDFGGAEQFF
TRBV4-1 CASSQDESVFSLGDFFYERYF
TRBV7-2 CASSPSQSLYNEQFF
TRBV6-6 CASNRLRGVSNEQFF
TRBV6-2/TRBV6-3 CASSYSNRDTIYEQYF
TRBV27 CASSLYNEQFF
TRBV11-2 CASRGGSWAQETQYF
TRBV24-1 CATSDWTGSYGYTF
TRBV10-3 CAISERLLAYEQYF
TRBV11-2 CASSSLYVLGQGVVEQYF
TRBV4-1 CASSQEQWGANYNEQFF
TRBV12-3/TRBV12-4 CASSGSSSYEQYF
TRBV4-3 CASSQDPRGNTEAFF
TRBV7-8 CASSQGSGQETQYF
TRBV7-2 CASSSGPFNEQYF
TRBV12-5 CASVIRDRGWGAVLRF
TRBV11-2 CASSLVLVSSSYNEQFF
TRBV7-1 CASSSDHYGYTF
TRBV7-3 CASSFFPYNEQFF
TRBV5-1 CASSPGQMNTEAFF
TRBV10-3 CAISSPSAKADQPQHF
TRBV7-8 CASSLLRQGANTEAFF
TRBV7-6 CASSFRDGVNTEAFF
TRBV7-2 CASSSYRVTGTEAFF